This T cell receptor beta chain was recovered during a study of shared clonotypes between healthy human individuals. Study-wide results and caveats: Between a few donors, naive CD4 clonotypes were shared at a level of around 5.2%.

Recent vaccinations or acute infections were absent in the healthy HIV-negative adult donors. Assay execution proceeded at the deep level. Roughly 200 ng DNA, 30,000 or so T cell genomes, went into each sorted-subset replicate PCR. Profiled with immunoSEQ multiplex PCR; TCRdb holds only in-frame clones, not every one. The sample yields about 320,000 clones, roughly 87% seen once. Notes on this clone: Its antigen is undetermined.

V was cut by 5 bases and J by 0 bases, with 10 bases left in between. This CDR3 is built from 14 residues. Germline CDR1 is GTSNPN and CDR2 is SVGIG (reference sequence). The V call is TRBV30, the J call TRBJ2-2, with D perhaps matching TRBD1 (6 bases). Material for sequencing was memory CD8+ T cells sorted from blood. The subset was: CD45RO+ cells pooled with CCR7-negative TemRA cells. The clonotype was recovered from a man aged 18 to 29 in good health. CDR3 loop: CAWEGQTNTGELFF. The CDR3, as DNA: TGTGCCTGGGAAGGACAGACGAACACCGGGGAGCTGTTTTTT.